This TCR beta chain derives from a study of cytomegalovirus exposure and HLA in healthy donors. 13 Jbeta primers and 60 Vbeta primers were used for the PCR. Measured with immunoSEQ multiplex PCR; TCRdb has only the in-frame clones, and not every one. The data hold fewer than 150,000 clones, with under 90% observed a single time. V trimming: 8 bases; J trimming: 0 bases; junction bases outside the gene matches: 7. Germline CDR1 MNHNS, CDR2 SASEGT. CDR3 size: 15 residues. The rearrangement joins TRBV6-1 to TRBJ2-3; 8 nucleotides agree with TRBD1. Source material: PBMCs. This TCR came from a woman aged 18 to 35 in good health and CMV-seronegative. The CDR3 bases are TGTGCCAGCGAAGACAGGGGAGGAAGCACAGATACGCAGTATTTT. It codes for CASEDRGGSTDTQYF.